Each of the 17 T cell receptor beta chains below was sequenced from the same sample in a study of blood T cell repertoires in COVID-19 (dated by TCRdb to about 2020). Libraries were built with the immunoSEQ multiplex PCR assay. TCRdb retrieved this table from immuneACCESS and kept in-frame rearrangements only. Not all clones are present; in checked studies, unresolved V genes account for under half, and no reason is known for the remainder. This sample gives about 80,000 clones in total; roughly 85% of them show up just once. The leading ten clones occupy roughly 9.3% of the sample. Material: peripheral blood. These receptors originate from a man aged 45-60 years with COVID-19, enrolled during active disease.

This clone was observed a few times. The chain uses TRBV7-2 and TRBJ1-6; 7 bases map to TRBD1. The CDR3 runs to 14 residues. CDR1 is SGHTA, CDR2 FQGNSA, per germline. V lost 5 bases and J lost 8; bases outside the gene matches: 6. The CDR3 loop is CASSPYRGHSPLHF. The CDR3 nucleotides are TGTGCCAGCAGCCCGTACAGGGGTCATTCACCCCTCCACTTT.

V and J are TRBV5-1 and TRBJ2-3; D call uncertain. The germline CDR1 and CDR2 sequences are SGHRS and YFSETQ. Trimming stripped 0 bases from V and 3 bases from J, with 14 bases between. This CDR3 comprises 16 residues. The CDR3 nucleotides are TGCGCCAGCAGCTTGGGGGCAGTTGGTGGTACAGATACGCAGTATTTT. Translation: CASSLGAVGGTDTQYF. Filled out from reference TRBV5-1 and TRBJ2-3, the complete variable domain reads KAGVTQTPRYLIKTRGQQVTLSCSPISGHRSVSWYQQTPGQGLQFLFEYFSETQRNKGNFPGRFSGRQFSNSRSEMNVSTLELGDSALYLCASSLGAVGGTDTQYFGPGTRLTVL.

The rearrangement links TRBV5-1 to TRBJ2-1, with TRBD2 matching 8 bases. Germline V gene sequence: CDR1 SGHRS, CDR2 YFSETQ. The V segment lost 1 base and the J segment 9 bases; nucleotides outside the gene matches: 6. This CDR3 spans 14 amino acids. CDR3 residues: CASSLSVSGTEQFF. CDR3 sequence (DNA): TGCGCCAGCAGCTTGAGCGTTAGCGGGACTGAGCAGTTCTTC.

CDR3 region: CASSITTGRNTEAFF. The CDR3 DNA follows: TGTGCCAGTAGTATAACTACAGGGAGGAACACTGAAGCTTTCTTT. This chain connects TRBV19 to TRBJ1-1; D possibly corresponds to TRBD1 (6 bases). The CDR3 runs to 15 residues. V lost 2 bases and J 1 base, leaving 11 bases between the germline ends. Germline V gene lookup returns CDR1 LNHDA and CDR2 SQIVND (reference sequence).

The chain uses TRBV5-6 and TRBJ2-1, with no clear D. V gave up 3 bases and J gave up 7 bases, with 14 bases separating them. The CDR3 has 14 amino acids. The germline V gene has CDR1 SGHDT and CDR2 YYEEEE. The DNA of the CDR3 is TGTGCCAGCAGCTATTCCAGCCGGGTGAATGAGCAGTTCTTC. It translates to CASSYSSRVNEQFF. The full variable domain, in which reference TRBV5-6 and TRBJ2-1 provide the parts outside the CDR3, is DAGVTQSPTHLIKTRGQQVTLRCSPKSGHDTVSWYQQALGQGPQFIFQYYEEEERQRGNFPDRFSGHQFPNYSSELNVNALLLGDSALYLCASSYSSRVNEQFFGPGTRLTVL.

This clone has just one count. This chain uses TRBV4-2 with TRBJ2-7, with TRBD2 matching 9 bases. This CDR3 has 16 amino acids. The V segment lost 0 bases and the J segment 2 bases; nucleotides outside the gene matches: 5. Germline values: CDR1 LGHNA, CDR2 YNFKEQ. CDR3 bases: TGTGCCAGCAGCCAAGATGCTAGCGGGACGCCCTACGAGCAGTACTTC. As protein: CASSQDASGTPYEQYF.

The rearrangement joins TRBV19 to TRBJ1-5; D is undetermined. V shed 7 bases and J shed 2 bases, with 15 bases lying between them. Per germline, CDR1 LNHDA and CDR2 SQIVND (reference sequence). This CDR3 is 15 amino acids long. This CDR3 is CASTSRGFGNQPQHF. The CDR3 nucleotides read TGTGCCAGTACCTCCCGGGGATTTGGCAATCAGCCCCAGCATTTT. The complete variable domain, with remaining parts taken from reference TRBV19 and TRBJ1-5, reads DGGITQSPKYLFRKEGQNVTLSCEQNLNHDAMYWYRQDPGQGLRLIYYSQIVNDFQKGDIAEGYSVSREKKESFPLTVTSAQKNPTAFYLCASTSRGFGNQPQHFGDGTRLSIL.

V is TRBV27 and J is TRBJ2-5, with TRBD2 matching over 12 bases. The CDR3 loop spans 16 amino acids. Germline lookup yields CDR1 MNHEY and CDR2 SMNVEV (reference sequence). J gave up 1 base and V 0 bases, and 0 bases lay outside the gene matches. CDR3 sequence: CASSLSGLAGQETQYF. CDR3 DNA sequence: TGTGCCAGCAGTTTATCGGGACTAGCGGGCCAAGAGACCCAGTACTTC.

This sequence joins TRBV24-1 and TRBJ1-1; TRBD1 aligns across 11 bases. V lost 3 bases to trimming and J lost 6 bases; unmatched junction nucleotides: 5. The CDR3 consists of 15 residues. The germline V gene has CDR1 KGHDR and CDR2 SFDVKD. The CDR3 DNA sequence: TGTGCCACCAGTGATCGGACAGGGGGCCTTTCTGAAGCTTTCTTT. Protein sequence: CATSDRTGGLSEAFF.

This sequence joins TRBV19 and TRBJ1-4; 7 bases fit TRBD1. V trimming: 6 bases; J trimming: 2 bases; junction bases outside the gene matches: 6. This CDR3 region has 15 residues. Per germline, CDR1 LNHDA and CDR2 SQIVND (reference sequence). The CDR3 loop is CASSIQGSTNEKLFF. In DNA form, the CDR3 reads TGTGCCAGTAGCATACAGGGGAGCACTAATGAAAAACTGTTTTTT. Based on the CDR3 plus reference TRBV19 and TRBJ1-4, the full variable domain is DGGITQSPKYLFRKEGQNVTLSCEQNLNHDAMYWYRQDPGQGLRLIYYSQIVNDFQKGDIAEGYSVSREKKESFPLTVTSAQKNPTAFYLCASSIQGSTNEKLFFGSGTQLSVL.

The genes are TRBV27 and TRBJ2-7; TRBD2 agrees at 11 bases. There are 15 residues in the CDR3. Per germline, CDR1 MNHEY and CDR2 SMNVEV (reference sequence). V trimming: 8 bases; J trimming: 4 bases; junction bases outside the gene matches: 10. CDR3 protein: CASGLPGLAVYEQYF. The CDR3 DNA reads TGTGCCAGCGGCCTCCCGGGACTAGCGGTATACGAGCAGTACTTC.

The chain combines TRBV5-1 with TRBJ2-5; TRBD1 matches 11 bases. This CDR3 spans 15 amino acids. Per the germline V gene, CDR1 is SGHRS and CDR2 is YFSETQ. Trimming at V came to 4 bases and at J to 5 bases, leaving 7 bases not matched to a gene. In DNA form, the CDR3 reads TGCGCCAGCAGCACCGGGACAGGGGGACGGGAGACCCAGTACTTC. Its protein product is CASSTGTGGRETQYF.

The rearrangement links TRBV27 to TRBJ2-5; 11 positions match TRBD2. The CDR3 totals 19 residues. Unmatched junction bases numbered 19, after V lost 5 bases and J lost 5 bases. CDR1 and CDR2 from the germline V gene are MNHEY and SMNVEV (reference sequence). CDR3 sequence: CASSPNGRSGRATIETQYF. The CDR3 DNA sequence: TGTGCCAGCAGTCCCAATGGCCGTAGCGGGAGGGCCACAATTGAGACCCAGTACTTC.

The chain employs TRBV3-1 (or the pseudogene TRBV3-2) and TRBJ1-2; 7 bases fit TRBD1. CDR1 is LGHDT, CDR2 YNNKEL, per germline (reference sequence). This CDR3 comprises 13 residues. The V and J ends lost 4 bases and 8 bases, in that order; junction bases with no gene match: 7. CDR3 region: CASSLRQGVGYTF. CDR3 nucleotide sequence: TGTGCCAGCAGCCTAAGACAGGGTGTGGGCTACACCTTC.

The V call is TRBV9, the J call TRBJ1-3; D is unresolved. Trimming cost V 4 bases and J 8 bases, with 7 bases left between them. Per germline, CDR1 SGDLS and CDR2 YYNGEE. The CDR3 loop spans 11 amino acids. CDR3 in DNA: TGTGCCAGCAGCCTCGGGGACACCATATATTTT. As protein: CASSLGDTIYF.

The rearrangement links TRBV10-1 to TRBJ2-1; 9 bases align to TRBD2. V was clipped by 4 bases and J by 0 bases; unmatched bases: 4. The CDR3 runs 16 residues. Germline assignment: CDR1 WNHNN and CDR2 SYGVQD (reference sequence). In nucleotides, the CDR3 is TGCGCCAGCAGTGGAACTAGCGGGTCCTCCTACAATGAGCAGTTCTTC. Its translation is CASSGTSGSSYNEQFF.

CDR3 in amino acids: CAMSGARNTEAFF. The CDR3, as DNA: TGTGCCATGTCAGGGGCCAGGAACACTGAAGCTTTCTTT. The chain has TRBV6-6 and TRBJ1-1, with D perhaps matching TRBD1 (6 bases). This CDR3 is 13 amino acids long. The V gene lost 10 bases and the J gene lost 1 base, with 13 bases spanning the gap. Germline values: CDR1 MNHNY, CDR2 SVGAGI (reference sequence).